This paragraph covers one TCR beta chain sequence. Sequenced by immunoSEQ multiplex PCR; TCRdb stores in-frame clones only, minus some. Among about 160,000 clones listed, under 85% were seen once. This sample was taken from a study of blood T cell repertoires in COVID-19. Across the study: From T cells, B-cell-depleted T cells, or PBMCs came the material, which was cDNA or gDNA.

The CDR3 has 13 residues. CDR1 SGHAT and CDR2 FQNNGV come from the germline V gene. V was pared by 0 bases and J by 3 bases, with 6 bases between. This clonotype originated in a woman of 80 years or more with acute or convalescent COVID-19. The sample was peripheral blood. The chain combines TRBV11-2 with TRBJ2-7; D is undetermined. CDR3 sequence: CASSLDPIYEQYF. DNA of the CDR3: TGTGCCAGCAGCTTAGATCCAATCTACGAGCAGTACTTC.